This TCR beta chain emerged from a study of blood T cell repertoires in COVID-19 (dated by TCRdb to 2020 to 2022). As for the study more broadly: Samples covering the acute and convalescent phases of COVID-19 were provided by collaborators in the United States, Italy and Spain. The repertoires were released in a freely available public database intended as a resource for research on the immune response to SARS-CoV-2. HLA class I and class II types, where available, came from metadata supplied by the sample provider rather than from assay-based typing. The prospective study material was composed of cDNA or gDNA derived from T cells, B-cell-depleted T cells, or PBMCs. A de-identified subject ID, COVID-19 status, age in years and sex were almost always included in the sample metadata. Deeply sampled blood TCRbeta repertoires from subjects exposed to, actively infected with, or recovered from COVID-19 were included in the dataset. Samples were obtained from the ongoing ImmuneRACE study (first 160 participants) and from about 1,300 subjects provided by 6 global collaborators.

The immunoSEQ Assay, a bias-controlled multiplex PCR, was used to amplify TCRbeta CDR3 regions from genomic DNA. On the authors' methods: The number of nucleated cells in each sample was estimated by amplification of reference gene primers within the assay. To quantify the absolute abundance of each unique TCRbeta CDR3 rearrangement, sequence reads were collapsed and filtered. Productive Simpson clonality was computed per sample as the square root of Simpson's diversity index over productive rearrangements. TCRdb re-hosts the immuneACCESS table, in-frame sequences only. Its copies lack some clones; in the studies checked, an unresolved V gene accounts for under half of them, and the cause for the rest is not known. V and J calls and clone size follow that table, whereas D and trimming were derived from the DNA. The sample has roughly 250,000 clones on record, about nine tenths of them singletons. Just over 0.85% of the sample goes to the ten largest clones.

Participants in the prospective study were aged about 18 to 95 years, lived in 20 to 25 United States geographic areas, and enrolled through a virtual design. Cohort assignment in the prospective study relied on participant-reported clinical history from a screening survey and a study questionnaire. Exposed participants had been in contact with someone with a PCR-confirmed or clinician-diagnosed COVID-19 case within 2 weeks of study entry. Mobile phlebotomists in the prospective study collected whole blood, serum and a nasopharyngeal or oropharyngeal swab from every participant. Over an approximately 2-month period, participants in the prospective study had the option of providing additional blood draws and questionnaires. Blood samples from the prospective study were shipped frozen or at room temperature prior to DNA extraction. According to the germline V gene, CDR1 reads SGDLS and CDR2 reads YYNGEE. The germline ends are 13 bases apart after V is trimmed by 4 bases and J by 0 bases. The CDR3 runs 15 amino acids, cysteine and phenylalanine included. The CDR3 DNA has 45 bases and is translated from base 1.

Summary of the overall study and its limitations: The quantity of clinical and demographic metadata differed by source and by participant and was supplied without curation.

This clone has just one count. The antigen it binds to is not known. The record has no base qualities; no much larger clone is one base away. Sequenced input: PBMCs or T cells enriched from blood (not recorded which). The receptor comes from a man aged 45-60 years who had been exposed to COVID-19. The chain is assembled from TRBV9 and TRBJ1-1, and TRBD1 may be the D gene, going by 6 matching bases. The DNA sequence follows: TGTGCCAGCAGCACCCGACAGGAACTGAACACTGAAGCTTTCTTT. Its translation is CASSTRQELNTEAFF.